The 29 T cell receptor beta chains below were found in one sample sequenced in a study of T cell responses to AZD1222 COVID-19 vaccine (dated by TCRdb to about 2021). Library preparation employed the immunoSEQ multiplex PCR assay. In its TCRdb copy, this immuneACCESS table keeps in-frame sequences only and misses some clones. Where compared with another copy, unresolved V genes explain less than half of these, and the others have no known cause. The sample profile shows 90,000 to 110,000 clones; roughly 90% of them were found once. The ten largest account for about 13% of the sample. Interpreted using the paper, the time point label stands for: baseline before first vaccination. Read against the paper, the sample's treatment or condition label means: meningococcal conjugate vaccine given as trial control. The sequenced sample was peripheral blood, obtained on day 0 of MenACWY control vaccination. The receptors shown here come from an adult in good health.

This clone was seen just once. The CDR3 DNA follows: TGCGCCAGCAGCAAGGACAGGGGAGGTGAAAAACTGTTTTTT. This gives the protein CASSKDRGGEKLFF. J is TRBJ1-4 and V is TRBV5-1; TRBD1 matches 9 bases. This CDR3 is built from 14 residues. Germline V CDR1 and CDR2: SGHRS, YFSETQ. V shed 4 bases, J shed 7 bases, and the junction held 5 bases outside the gene matches. Filled out from reference TRBV5-1 and TRBJ1-4, the complete variable domain reads KAGVTQTPRYLIKTRGQQVTLSCSPISGHRSVSWYQQTPGQGLQFLFEYFSETQRNKGNFPGRFSGRQFSNSRSEMNVSTLELGDSALYLCASSKDRGGEKLFFGSGTQLSVL.

The chain has TRBV30 and TRBJ1-5; TRBD1 matches 7 bases. Germline values: CDR1 GTSNPN, CDR2 SVGIG (reference sequence). Germline trimming cut 2 bases from V and 4 bases from J; bases unmatched to any gene: 20. The CDR3 is 19 amino acids. CDR3 sequence (DNA): TGTGCCTGGAGTATGCGGGGGATGATCGTGACAGGGCCGAATCAGCCCCAGCATTTT. This translates into CAWSMRGMIVTGPNQPQHF.

The CDR3 loop reads CSVVGRAGEQYF. In DNA, the CDR3 is TGCAGCGTTGTCGGGAGGGCTGGTGAGCAGTACTTC. The chain couples TRBV29-1 to TRBJ2-7; 8 bases agree with TRBD2. Germline V CDR1 and CDR2: SQVTM, ANQGSEA. V lost 4 bases, J lost 7 bases, and 6 bases stayed unmatched. CDR3 length equals 12 residues.

The rearrangement joins TRBV5-1 to TRBJ1-3; D is unclear. Germline assignment: CDR1 SGHRS and CDR2 YFSETQ. The CDR3 has 14 amino acids. V lost 5 bases, J lost 0 bases, and 9 bases lay in between. CDR3 sequence (DNA): TGCGCCAGCAGGTTCACCATCTCTGGAAACACCATATATTTT. This gives the protein CASRFTISGNTIYF.

The gene calls are TRBV12-2 and TRBJ2-3. TRBV12-2 is tagged as a pseudogene. This CDR3 is 15 amino acids long. This chain's CDR3 is CASRPRGPRVDTQYF. The CDR3 coding sequence is TGTGCAAGTCGCCCGAGGGGACCGCGGGTAGATACGCAGTATTTT.

In its sample, this clone was seen many times. The V call is TRBV7-3, the J call TRBJ2-3; no clear D. Germline V gives CDR1 SGHTA, CDR2 FQGTGA. Trimming took off 2 bases at V and 4 bases at J, with 4 bases between the two ends. This CDR3 is 12 amino acids long. CDR3 residues: CASSLFADTQYF. In DNA, the CDR3 is TGTGCCAGCAGCTTATTTGCAGATACGCAGTATTTT. Using reference TRBV7-3 and TRBJ2-3 for the parts outside the CDR3, the full variable domain is GAGVSQTPSNKVTEKGKYVELRCDPISGHTALYWYRQSLGQGPEFLIYFQGTGAADDSGLPNDRFFAVRPEGSVSTLKIQRTERGDSAVYLCASSLFADTQYFGPGTRLTVL.

V and J are TRBV18 and TRBJ2-7, with D uncertain. V shed 2 bases and J shed 0 bases, with 5 bases lying between them. Germline CDR1 reads KGHSH; CDR2 reads LQKENI. The CDR3 totals 13 residues. CDR3 amino acids: CASSPALSYEQYF. The CDR3 DNA sequence: TGTGCCAGCTCACCAGCCCTCTCCTACGAGCAGTACTTC.

CDR3 bases: TGTGCCAGCAGTTTAGGCGGTGTCAGGGCGTTTCGAGGCTACACCTTC. Translation: CASSLGGVRAFRGYTF. The rearrangement links TRBV28 to TRBJ1-2; possible D gene TRBD1, 5 bases. Deletions cut 2 bases from V and 8 bases from J, with 21 bases between. Germline loops: CDR1 MDHEN, CDR2 SYDVKM. The CDR3 has 16 amino acids.

V usage is TRBV3-1 (or the pseudogene TRBV3-2) and J usage is TRBJ2-5, with TRBD2 matching over 11 bases. V shed 5 bases and J 5 bases; nucleotides not matched to a gene: 7. Germline V gene data show CDR1 as LGHDT and CDR2 as YNNKEL (reference sequence). The CDR3 extends over 15 amino acids. This chain's CDR3 is CASSGSGRGGETQYF. The CDR3 DNA is TGTGCCAGCAGCGGTAGCGGGAGGGGGGGGGAGACCCAGTACTTC.

The V and J genes are TRBV19 and TRBJ2-7; D could derive from TRBD1 or TRBD2 (6 bases each). This CDR3 has 15 amino acids. Germline V CDR1 and CDR2: LNHDA, SQIVND (reference sequence). V dropped 3 bases and J dropped 4 bases, with 16 bases sitting between them. The DNA for the CDR3 is TGTGCCAGTAGTATCGGGGGCGGGGCTTGGTACGAGCAGTACTTC. Its translation is CASSIGGGAWYEQYF.

The chain combines TRBV18 with TRBJ1-1; D unresolved. Per the germline V gene, CDR1 is KGHSH and CDR2 is LQKENI. Trimming cost V 8 bases and J 3 bases, with 10 bases left between them. CDR3 length: 12 residues. The CDR3 here is CASRLGDTEAFF. The CDR3 DNA sequence: TGTGCCAGCCGGCTTGGGGACACTGAAGCTTTCTTT.

This chain links TRBV6-5 with TRBJ1-6; possible D gene TRBD1, 5 bases. Germline V lookup: CDR1 MNHEY, CDR2 SVGAGI. V was trimmed by 2 bases and J by 10 bases, leaving 15 bases between them. CDR3 length equals 15 residues. CDR3 sequence (DNA): TGTGCCAGCAGTTACAGGGGCCGGGGGGGATCACCCCTCCACTTT. As protein: CASSYRGRGGSPLHF.

The chain carries TRBV5-1 and TRBJ1-1; D unclear. The CDR3 length is 13 residues. Trimming pared 0 bases from V and 0 bases from J, leaving 3 bases between. Germline V CDR1 and CDR2: SGHRS, YFSETQ. CDR3 amino acids: CASSLDLNTEAFF. As DNA, the CDR3 is TGCGCCAGCAGCTTGGATCTGAACACTGAAGCTTTCTTT.

The V gene is TRBV28, the J gene TRBJ1-4; TRBD1 matches 9 bases. V lost 5 bases and J lost 8; bases outside the gene matches: 6. This CDR3 contains 14 residues. Germline V gives CDR1 MDHEN, CDR2 SYDVKM. CDR3 region: CASSPGQGTEKLFF. The CDR3 DNA follows: TGTGCCAGCAGTCCGGGACAGGGTACGGAAAAACTGTTTTTT.

The CDR3 sequence is CAISESGGREDTEAFF. CDR3 nucleotide sequence: TGTGCCATCAGTGAGTCGGGAGGGAGGGAGGACACTGAAGCTTTCTTT. The chain recombines TRBV10-3 with TRBJ1-1; D is uncertain. The germline V and J ends were trimmed by 0 bases and 3 bases, with 14 bases remaining between them. The V gene's germline CDR1 is ENHRY and CDR2 SYGVKD. The CDR3 spans 16 residues.

This rearrangement joins TRBV27 to TRBJ2-2, with D possibly matching TRBD2 (5 bases). Germline loops: CDR1 MNHEY, CDR2 SMNVEV (reference sequence). The CDR3 sequence is 15 residues long. V dropped 4 bases and J dropped 0 bases, with 9 bases sitting between them. The CDR3 nucleotides are TGTGCCAGCAGTTACCTCGGGACGAACACCGGGGAGCTGTTTTTT. Amino acids: CASSYLGTNTGELFF.

The chain combines TRBV18 with TRBJ2-7; TRBD2 is a possible D gene (6 bases). The CDR3 runs to 16 residues. V dropped 0 bases and J dropped 0 bases, with 12 bases sitting between them. Germline CDR1 reads KGHSH; CDR2 reads LQKENI. Here the CDR3 reads CASSPPSGAPSYEQYF. For the CDR3, the DNA is TGTGCCAGCTCACCACCTAGCGGAGCCCCCTCCTACGAGCAGTACTTC.

This rearrangement joins TRBV28 to TRBJ1-2, with TRBD1 matching over 10 bases. The CDR3 consists of 15 residues. Germline V gene lookup returns CDR1 MDHEN and CDR2 SYDVKM. With 6 bases clipped from V and 3 bases from J, the junction kept 7 bases outside the gene matches. DNA for the CDR3: TGTGCCAGCAGCTACCCGGGACAGGGGTACTATGGCTACACCTTC. This translates into CASSYPGQGYYGYTF.

The J gene is TRBJ1-5, the V gene TRBV18; 7 positions agree with TRBD1. Looked up from germline, CDR1 is KGHSH and CDR2 is LQKENI. Germline trimming cut 4 bases from V and 7 bases from J; bases unmatched to any gene: 4. The CDR3 length is 13 residues. The CDR3 DNA reads TGTGCCAGCTCACGACAGGGATCCCAGCCCCAGCATTTT. Translated, it gives CASSRQGSQPQHF.

The chain couples TRBV27 to TRBJ1-2, with 8 bases aligning to TRBD1. V lost 5 bases, J lost 8 bases, and 16 bases stayed unmatched. Looked up from germline, CDR1 is MNHEY and CDR2 is SMNVEV (reference sequence). CDR3 length: 16 residues. CDR3 loop: CASSPGTGSGMSGYTF. CDR3 DNA sequence: TGTGCCAGCAGTCCAGGGACAGGAAGTGGAATGAGCGGCTACACCTTC.

As concerns this clone: Other DNA variants within this sample encode the same CDR3. The chain uses TRBV7-9 and TRBJ1-1; unclear D gene. The germline CDR1 and CDR2 sequences are SEHNR and FQNEAQ (reference sequence). V gave up 0 bases and J gave up 0 bases, with 2 bases separating them. The CDR3 is made up of 13 amino acids. The CDR3 nucleotides read TGTGCCAGCAGCTTAGCGCTGAACACTGAAGCTTTCTTT. It specifies CASSLALNTEAFF.

This clone was recorded once. The chain's CDR3 is CASSQDTTSGTGNVDYGYTF. Here the CDR3 DNA reads TGTGCCAGCAGCCAAGACACGACTTCCGGGACAGGGAACGTCGACTATGGCTACACCTTC. The chain has TRBV4-2 and TRBJ1-2; 9 bases align to TRBD1. The CDR3 is made up of 20 amino acids. Germline CDR1 LGHNA, CDR2 YNFKEQ. Losses at the gene ends were 0 bases for V and 3 bases for J; bases not matched to a gene: 17.

V usage is TRBV5-1 and J usage is TRBJ2-7, with TRBD1 identical over 10 bases. This CDR3 region has 14 residues. V lost 0 bases and J lost 7; bases outside the gene matches: 4. Germline V lookup: CDR1 SGHRS, CDR2 YFSETQ. The CDR3 bases are TGCGCCAGCAGCTTGGGTCGGGACAGGGGTGAGCAGTACTTC. It translates to CASSLGRDRGEQYF.

The chain carries TRBV6-2 or TRBV6-3 and TRBJ1-2; 10 bases are shared with TRBD1. CDR1 is MNHEY and CDR2 is SVGEGT in the germline V gene. Losses at the gene ends were 4 bases for V and 3 bases for J; bases not matched to a gene: 11. The CDR3 length is 17 residues. The CDR3 loop reads CASSSRTGGMEYYGYTF. Written as DNA, the CDR3 is TGTGCCAGCAGTTCCAGGACAGGGGGGATGGAGTACTATGGCTACACCTTC.

The V and J genes are TRBV28 and TRBJ1-3; 8 nucleotides align to TRBD1. The CDR3 sequence is 16 residues long. J was trimmed by 0 bases and V by 6 bases; bases with no gene match: 7. From germline, CDR1 is MDHEN and CDR2 SYDVKM. The CDR3, as DNA: TGTGCCAGCAGGGGTGGGGACAGGCTCTCTGGAAACACCATATATTTT. Translation: CASRGGDRLSGNTIYF.

The chain carries TRBV12-3 or TRBV12-4 and TRBJ1-2; possible D gene TRBD1, 5 bases. The CDR3 spans 13 residues. The V gene lost 3 bases and the J gene lost 8 bases, with 13 bases spanning the gap. The CDR3 nucleotides are TGTGCCAGCAGTTTTGCGGAAGGGGCAGGCTACACCTTC. Translation: CASSFAEGAGYTF.

The chain recombines TRBV7-9 with TRBJ1-2; the D gene is possibly TRBD1 (5 bases). The CDR3 covers 15 residues. V lost 3 bases, J lost 3 bases, and 14 bases lay in between. Per the germline V gene, CDR1 is SEHNR and CDR2 is FQNEAQ (reference sequence). CDR3 sequence reads: CASSFDFRADYGYTF. The CDR3 nucleotides read TGTGCCAGCAGCTTTGATTTCAGGGCGGACTATGGCTACACCTTC. The entire variable domain, with the rest obtained from reference TRBV7-9 and TRBJ1-2, is as follows: DTGVSQNPRHKITKRGQNVTFRCDPISEHNRLYWYRQTLGQGPEFLTYFQNEAQLEKSRLLSDRFSAERPKGSFSTLEIQRTEQGDSAMYLCASSFDFRADYGYTFGSGTRLTVV.

The V and J genes are TRBV4-3 and TRBJ2-7; weak D call: TRBD1 (5 bases). This CDR3 spans 13 amino acids. Trimming pared 0 bases from V and 5 bases from J, leaving 8 bases between. Germline CDR1 and CDR2: LGHNA and YSLEER. CDR3 nucleotide sequence: TGCGCCAGCAGCCAAGAGCCAGGGAACGAGCAGTACTTC. It is translated as CASSQEPGNEQYF.

The J gene is TRBJ2-1, the V gene TRBV28; TRBD2 aligns across 9 bases. This CDR3 is 13 amino acids long. Germline V gene sequence: CDR1 MDHEN, CDR2 SYDVKM. The J segment lost 9 bases and the V segment lost 4 bases, leaving 4 bases of the junction unmatched. The CDR3 DNA is TGTGCCAGCAGTTCTGATAGCGGGAGTGAGCAGTTCTTC. Residues: CASSSDSGSEQFF. The full variable domain, in which reference TRBV28 and TRBJ2-1 provide the parts outside the CDR3, is DVKVTQSSRYLVKRTGEKVFLECVQDMDHENMFWYRQDPGLGLRLIYFSYDVKMKEKGDIPEGYSVSREKKERFSLILESASTNQTSMYLCASSSDSGSEQFFGPGTRLTVL.